Only one count was recorded for the clone carrying this T cell receptor beta chain. A much larger clone sits a single nucleotide away, making a read error possible. The sample originates from a study of T-cell reconstitution after alpha-beta-depleted transplantation in children. Molecular barcoding with unique molecular identifiers was used for the TCRbeta library. Using its own MiXCR run on the PCR reads, TCRdb lists one record per CDR3 protein. The table lists around 360,000 distinct CDR3 sequences, 10% of them singletons, with around 2.4% in the top ten. This CDR3 contains 14 residues. CDR1 SGHNT and CDR2 YENEEA come from the germline V gene.

The clonotype comes from a human donor who donated a stem cell graft to a child with acute lymphoblastic leukemia. Sequencing used PBMCs from the stem cell graft donor, obtained from the stem cell graft. The V gene is TRBV11-3, the J gene TRBJ2-1; 10 bases match TRBD2. The CDR3 region is CASSTGLARDEQLF. DNA of the CDR3: TGTGCCAGCAGCACGGGACTAGCGCGCGATGAGCAGCTCTTC.